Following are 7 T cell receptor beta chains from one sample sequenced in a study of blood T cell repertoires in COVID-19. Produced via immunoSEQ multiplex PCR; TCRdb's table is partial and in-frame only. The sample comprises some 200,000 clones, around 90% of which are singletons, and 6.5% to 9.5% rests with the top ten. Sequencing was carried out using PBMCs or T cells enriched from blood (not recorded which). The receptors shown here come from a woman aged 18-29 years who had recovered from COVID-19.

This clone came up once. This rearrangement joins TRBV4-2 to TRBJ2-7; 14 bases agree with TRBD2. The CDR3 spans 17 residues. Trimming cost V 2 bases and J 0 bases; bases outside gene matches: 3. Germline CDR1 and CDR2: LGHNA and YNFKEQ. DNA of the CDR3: TGTGCCAGCAGCCAACGGACTAGCGGGGGGAGCTCCTACGAGCAGTACTTC. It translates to CASSQRTSGGSSYEQYF.

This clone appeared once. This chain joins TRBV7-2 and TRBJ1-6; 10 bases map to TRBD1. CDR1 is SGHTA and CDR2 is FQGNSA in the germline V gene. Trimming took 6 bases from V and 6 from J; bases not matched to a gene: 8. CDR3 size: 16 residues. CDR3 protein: CASSSSGDRGNSPLHF. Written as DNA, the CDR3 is TGTGCCAGCAGTTCAAGCGGGGACAGGGGTAATTCACCCCTCCACTTT.

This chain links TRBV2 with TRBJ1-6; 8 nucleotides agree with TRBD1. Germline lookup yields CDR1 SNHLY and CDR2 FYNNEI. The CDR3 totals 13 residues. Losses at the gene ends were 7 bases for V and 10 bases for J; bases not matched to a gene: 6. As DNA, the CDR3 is TGTGCCAGCATTCGGACAGGGCAATCACCCCTCCACTTT. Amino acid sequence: CASIRTGQSPLHF.

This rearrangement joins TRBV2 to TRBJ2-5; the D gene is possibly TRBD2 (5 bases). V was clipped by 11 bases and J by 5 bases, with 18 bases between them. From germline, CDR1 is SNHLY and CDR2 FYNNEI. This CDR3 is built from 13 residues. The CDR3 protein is CASQTDLGETQYF. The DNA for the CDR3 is TGTGCCTCCCAAACGGACTTGGGGGAGACCCAGTACTTC.

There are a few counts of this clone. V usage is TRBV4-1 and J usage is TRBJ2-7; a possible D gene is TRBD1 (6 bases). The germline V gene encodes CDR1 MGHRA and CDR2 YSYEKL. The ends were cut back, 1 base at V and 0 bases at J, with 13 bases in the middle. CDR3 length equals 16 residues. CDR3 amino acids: CASSQVGDRRSYEQYF. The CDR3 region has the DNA TGCGCCAGCAGCCAAGTAGGAGACAGGCGCTCCTACGAGCAGTACTTC.

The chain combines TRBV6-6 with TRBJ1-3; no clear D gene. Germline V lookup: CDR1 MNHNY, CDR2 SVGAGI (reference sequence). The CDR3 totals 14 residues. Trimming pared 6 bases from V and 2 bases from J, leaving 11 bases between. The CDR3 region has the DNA TGTGCCAGCAGCCCCGAGCGTGCTGGAAACACCATATATTTT. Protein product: CASSPERAGNTIYF.

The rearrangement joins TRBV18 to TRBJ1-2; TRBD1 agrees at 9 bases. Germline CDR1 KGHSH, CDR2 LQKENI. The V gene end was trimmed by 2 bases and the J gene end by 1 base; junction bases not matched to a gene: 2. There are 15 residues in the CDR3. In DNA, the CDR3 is TGTGCCAGCTCACCAGGACAGGGGAATAACTATGGCTACACCTTC. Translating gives CASSPGQGNNYGYTF.